This entry features one TCR beta chain sequence. As yet, its antigen is unknown. The sample belongs to a study of cytomegalovirus exposure and HLA in healthy donors. The PCR contained 60 Vbeta and 13 Jbeta primers. The method was immunoSEQ multiplex PCR; TCRdb's version includes in-frame clones alone and lacks a portion of them. The data show some 190,000 clones, about 83% seen once. CDR1 is GTSNPN, CDR2 SVGIG, per germline (reference sequence). CDR3 size: 13 residues. V gave up 6 bases and J gave up 2 bases; unmatched junction bases: 5. Findings of the study overall: Cytomegalovirus-associated status was assigned to 164 TCR beta chains. Reported results showed that the classifier diagnosed cytomegalovirus status with high specificity and sensitivity. The authors excluded some V segments, including TRBV6-2 and TRBV6-3, as indistinguishable. In an earlier analysis, in some 600 donors, most V segments appeared productive either ~87% or ~30% of the time.

The gene calls are TRBV30 and TRBJ2-3, with TRBD2 identical over 7 bases. The sequenced material came from PBMCs. The TCR sequence derives from a man aged 35 to 55 in good health and CMV-seropositive. CDR3 DNA: TGTGCCTGTGGGACTACACTCACAGATACGCAGTATTTT. Translating it yields CACGTTLTDTQYF. The full variable domain, completed using reference TRBV30 and TRBJ2-3, is SQTIHQWPATLVQPVGSPLSLECTVEGTSNPNLYWYRQAAGRGLQLLFYSVGIGQISSEVPQNLSASRPQDRQFILSSKKLLLSDSGFYLCACGTTLTDTQYFGPGTRLTVL.